This T cell receptor beta chain is from a study of OX40 agonist ivuxolimab in advanced cancers. Across the study: Cohort: more than 75% men, mean age approximately 66, aged about 20 to 79.

The CDR3 is 14 residues long. V gave up 5 bases and J gave up 4 bases, with 15 bases separating them. Germline V gene lookup returns CDR1 MNHEY and CDR2 SVGAGI. This table comes from immunoSEQ multiplex PCR, and its TCRdb copy is limited to in-frame clones, with some not included. The table includes some 48,000 clones, about three quarters detected once. The chain couples TRBV6-5 to TRBJ2-7; the D gene could be TRBD1 or TRBD2 (5 bases each). The TCR sequence derives from an adult with an advanced solid tumor such as melanoma, head and neck, liver or kidney cancer. The sequencing here drew on CD4+ or CD8+ T cells sorted from blood, taken in a trial of the OX40 agonist ivuxolimab. CDR3 in DNA: TGTGCCAGCAGTAGGACATTGGGAGAATACGAGCAGTACTTC. The encoded protein is CASSRTLGEYEQYF.